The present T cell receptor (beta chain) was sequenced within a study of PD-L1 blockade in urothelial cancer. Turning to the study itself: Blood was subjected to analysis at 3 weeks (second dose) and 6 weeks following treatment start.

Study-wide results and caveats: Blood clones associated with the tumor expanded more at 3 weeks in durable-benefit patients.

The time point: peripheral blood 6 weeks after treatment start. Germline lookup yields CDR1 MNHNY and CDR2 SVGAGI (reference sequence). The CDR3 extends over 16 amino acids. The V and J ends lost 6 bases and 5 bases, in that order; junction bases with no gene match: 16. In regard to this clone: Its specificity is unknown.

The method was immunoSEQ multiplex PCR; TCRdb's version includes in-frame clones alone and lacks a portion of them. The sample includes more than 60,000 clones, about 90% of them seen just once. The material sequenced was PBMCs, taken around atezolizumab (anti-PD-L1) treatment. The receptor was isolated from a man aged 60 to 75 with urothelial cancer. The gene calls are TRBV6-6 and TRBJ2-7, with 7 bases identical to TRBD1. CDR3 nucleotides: TGTGCCAGCAGAGCCGGAGACGGGACAGATAACCACGAGCAGTACTTC. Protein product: CASRAGDGTDNHEQYF.